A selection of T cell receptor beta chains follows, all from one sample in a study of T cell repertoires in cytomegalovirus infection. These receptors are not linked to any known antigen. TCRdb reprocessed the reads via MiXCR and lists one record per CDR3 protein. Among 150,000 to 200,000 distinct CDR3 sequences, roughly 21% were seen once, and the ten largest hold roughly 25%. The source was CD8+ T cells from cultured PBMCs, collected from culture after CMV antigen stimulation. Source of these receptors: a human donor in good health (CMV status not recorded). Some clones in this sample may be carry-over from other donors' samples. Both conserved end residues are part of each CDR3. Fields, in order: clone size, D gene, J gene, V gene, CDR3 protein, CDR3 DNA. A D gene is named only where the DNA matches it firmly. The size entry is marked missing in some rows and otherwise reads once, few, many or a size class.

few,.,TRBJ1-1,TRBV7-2,CAGGGNTEAFF,TGTGCCGGCGGGGGGAACACTGAAGCTTTCTTT
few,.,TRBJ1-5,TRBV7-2,CASSFIHSNQPQHF,TGTGCCAGCAGCTTTATCCATAGCAATCAGCCCCAGCATTTT
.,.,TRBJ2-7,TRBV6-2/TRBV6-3,CASSYFGGPHYEQYF,TGTGCCAGCAGTTACTTCGGGGGACCCCATTACGAGCAGTACTTC
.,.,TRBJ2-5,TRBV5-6,CASSFKGRNKETQYF,TGTGCCAGCAGCTTTAAGGGGCGGAACAAAGAGACCCAGTACTTC
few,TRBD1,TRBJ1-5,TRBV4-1,CASSGTGAHQPQHF,TGCGCCAGCTCCGGGACAGGGGCTCATCAGCCCCAGCATTTT
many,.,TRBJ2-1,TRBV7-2,CASSLEGGSYNEQFF,TGTGCCAGCAGCTTAGAGGGGGGCTCCTACAATGAGCAGTTCTTC
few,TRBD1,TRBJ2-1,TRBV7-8,CASSTRQGAQFSSYNEQFF,TGTGCCAGCAGCACCCGACAGGGGGCTCAATTCAGCTCCTACAATGAGCAGTTCTTC
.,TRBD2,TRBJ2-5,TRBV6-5,CASTAGGLETQYF,TGTGCCAGCACGGCGGGGGGGCTTGAGACCCAGTACTTC
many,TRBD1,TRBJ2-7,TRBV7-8,CASSFRQGTRSYEQYF,TGTGCCAGCAGCTTCCGACAGGGGACCCGCTCCTACGAGCAGTACTTC
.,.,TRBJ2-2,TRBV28,CASSFWGEGGELFF,TGTGCCAGCAGTTTTTGGGGTGAAGGCGGGGAGCTGTTTTTT
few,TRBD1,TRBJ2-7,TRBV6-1,CASPRDRVSYEQYF,TGTGCCAGCCCGAGGGACAGGGTCTCCTACGAGCAGTACTTC
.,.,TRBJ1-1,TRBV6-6,CASSYVSYEAFF,TGTGCCAGCAGTTACGTCTCATATGAAGCTTTCTTT
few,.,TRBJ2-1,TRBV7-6,CASSSGLPSAFNNEQFF,TGTGCCAGCAGCTCAGGACTCCCATCTGCCTTTAACAATGAGCAGTTCTTC
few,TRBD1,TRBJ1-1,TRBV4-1,CASSQVVNRGRNTEAFF,TGCGCCAGCAGCCAAGTTGTAAACAGGGGCAGAAACACTGAAGCTTTCTTT
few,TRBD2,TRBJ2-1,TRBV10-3,CAIRVVGTTGRGEQFF,TGTGCCATCAGGGTCGTGGGGACTACGGGGCGGGGTGAGCAGTTCTTC
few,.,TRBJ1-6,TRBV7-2,CASSLVTGGNSPLHF,TGTGCCAGCAGCTTAGTAACGGGAGGTAATTCACCCCTCCACTTT
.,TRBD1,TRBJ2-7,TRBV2,CASSETGYYEQYF,TGTGCCAGCAGTGAGACAGGGTACTACGAGCAGTACTTC
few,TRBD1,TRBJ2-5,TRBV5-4,CASSPGPDNRGQLGTQYF,TGTGCCAGCAGCCCAGGACCGGATAACAGGGGGCAATTAGGGACCCAGTACTTC
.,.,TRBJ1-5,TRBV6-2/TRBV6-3,CASSYEGPDQPQHF,TGTGCCAGCAGTTACGAGGGGCCGGATCAGCCCCAGCATTTT
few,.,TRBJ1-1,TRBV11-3,CASSDGTEAFF,TGTGCCAGCAGCGATGGGACTGAAGCTTTCTTT
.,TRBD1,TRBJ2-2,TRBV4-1,CASSQDPSLAGTGETGELFF,TGCGCCAGCAGCCAAGATCCAAGTTTAGCCGGGACAGGGGAAACCGGGGAGCTGTTTTTT
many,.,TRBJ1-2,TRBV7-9,CASNPGLYGYTF,TGTGCCAGCAATCCGGGGCTCTATGGCTACACCTTC
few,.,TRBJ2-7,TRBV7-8,CASSLAFNYEQYF,TGTGCCAGCAGCTTAGCGTTCAACTACGAGCAGTACTTC
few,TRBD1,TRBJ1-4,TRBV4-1,CASSEEGQTNEKLFF,TGCGCCAGCAGCGAAGAGGGACAGACTAATGAAAAACTGTTTTTT
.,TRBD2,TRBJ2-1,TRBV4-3,CASSQDIAAGVNEQFF,TGCGCCAGCAGCCAAGATATTGCAGCGGGGGTTAATGAGCAGTTCTTC
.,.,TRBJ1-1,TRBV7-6,CASSSAGGYTEAFF,TGTGCCAGCAGCTCCGCCGGGGGGTACACTGAAGCTTTCTTT
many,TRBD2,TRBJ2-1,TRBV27,CASSFSTSGGAPYNEQFF,TGTGCCAGCAGTTTCTCAACTAGCGGGGGGGCCCCTTACAATGAGCAGTTCTTC
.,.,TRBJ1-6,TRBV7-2,CASSLLGDSYNSPLHF,TGTGCCAGCAGCTTACTCGGAGACTCCTATAATTCACCCCTCCACTTT
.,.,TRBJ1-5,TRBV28,CASSPPGGNQPQHF,TGTGCCAGCAGTCCCCCGGGGGGCAATCAGCCCCAGCATTTT
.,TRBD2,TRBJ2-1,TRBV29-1,CSIAGAALLPSYNEQFF,TGCAGCATAGCGGGAGCGGCCCTTTTGCCCTCCTACAATGAGCAGTTCTTC
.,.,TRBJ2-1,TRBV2,CASSEWGHEQFF,TGTGCCAGCAGTGAATGGGGGCATGAGCAGTTCTTC
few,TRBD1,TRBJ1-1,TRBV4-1,CASSERTGPNTEAFF,TGCGCCAGCAGCGAGCGGACAGGCCCCAACACTGAAGCTTTCTTT
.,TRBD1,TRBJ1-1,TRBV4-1,CASSNLRQGDTEAFF,TGCGCCAGCAGTAATCTCAGACAGGGGGACACTGAAGCTTTCTTT
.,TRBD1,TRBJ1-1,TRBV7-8,CASSPYRGDRITEAFF,TGTGCCAGCAGCCCCTACAGGGGGGATAGGATCACTGAAGCTTTCTTT
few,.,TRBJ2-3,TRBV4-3,CASSQADRTDTQYF,TGCGCCAGCAGCCAAGCCGACAGAACAGATACGCAGTATTTT
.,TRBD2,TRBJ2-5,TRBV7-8,CASSHALTSGQETQYF,TGTGCCAGCAGCCATGCCCTGACTAGCGGGCAAGAGACCCAGTACTTC
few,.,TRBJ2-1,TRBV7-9,CAGSNPRTGSYNEQFF,TGTGCCGGCAGCAATCCCCGGACGGGCTCCTACAATGAGCAGTTCTTC
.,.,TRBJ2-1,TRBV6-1,CASSLLWQGSDEQFF,TGTGCCAGCAGTCTACTCTGGCAGGGAAGTGATGAGCAGTTCTTC
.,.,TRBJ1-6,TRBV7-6,CASSSAEWGSPLHF,TGTGCCAGCAGCTCCGCGGAGTGGGGGTCACCCCTCCACTTT
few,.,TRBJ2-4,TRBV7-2,CASSQSQSWAKNIQYF,TGTGCCAGCAGCCAATCACAGTCTTGGGCCAAAAACATTCAGTACTTC